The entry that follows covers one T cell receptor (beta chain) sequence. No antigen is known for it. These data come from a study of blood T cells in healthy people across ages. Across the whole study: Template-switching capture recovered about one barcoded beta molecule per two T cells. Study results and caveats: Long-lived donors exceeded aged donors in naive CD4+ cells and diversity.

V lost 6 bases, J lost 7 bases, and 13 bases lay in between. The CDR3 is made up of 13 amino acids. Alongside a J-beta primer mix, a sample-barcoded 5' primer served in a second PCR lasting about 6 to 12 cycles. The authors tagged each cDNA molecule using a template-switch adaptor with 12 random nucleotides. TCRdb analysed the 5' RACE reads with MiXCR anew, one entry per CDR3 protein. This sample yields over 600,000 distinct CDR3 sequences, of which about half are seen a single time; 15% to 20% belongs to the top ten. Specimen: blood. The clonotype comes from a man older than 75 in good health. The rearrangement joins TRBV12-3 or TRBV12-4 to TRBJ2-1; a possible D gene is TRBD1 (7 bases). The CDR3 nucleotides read TGTGCCAGCAGCAACGCAGGGGGGAATGAGCAGTTCTTC. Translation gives CASSNAGGNEQFF.